This is a list of T cell receptor beta chains from one sample in a study of CD8 T cells in ankylosing spondylitis. TCRdb reanalysed the 5' RACE reads using MiXCR and keeps one entry per CDR3 protein. The sample lists around 35,000 distinct CDR3 sequences, roughly 9.6% seen once, with over 20% in the top ten. The sequencing sample was made of synovial fluid, either unsorted or a sorted T cell fraction (not recorded which). These receptors were taken from a male donor with ankylosing spondylitis. CDR3s include the opening cysteine and the closing phenylalanine or tryptophan. A D gene is named only where the DNA matches it firmly. Size tells how often a clone was seen (once, few, many) or the class of an expanded clone, and some rows leave it out.

D: -; J: TRBJ2-2; V: TRBV2; length: 12; size: many; DNA: TGTGCCAGCAGCAGGGGCCCCGGGGAGCTGTTTTTT; CDR3: CASSRGPGELFF
D: -; J: TRBJ1-5; V: TRBV28; length: 17; size: few; DNA: TGTGCCAGCAGTCCCGCAAGGGCGACAAGAAGCAATCAGCCCCAGCATTTT; CDR3: CASSPARATRSNQPQHF
D: TRBD1; J: TRBJ2-5; V: TRBV6-5; length: 14; size: few; DNA: TGTGCCAGCAGTTACGACAGGGGAAGGGGGACCCAGTACTTC; CDR3: CASSYDRGRGTQYF
D: TRBD2; J: TRBJ2-1; V: TRBV4-3; length: 12; size: -; DNA: TGCGCCAGCAGCGCCCTAGCGGGTGAGCAGTTCTTC; CDR3: CASSALAGEQFF
D: TRBD2; J: TRBJ2-7; V: TRBV9; length: 13; size: many; DNA: TGTGCCAGCAGCTTGCTAGCGGGAGGCGAGCAGTACTTC; CDR3: CASSLLAGGEQYF
D: TRBD1; J: TRBJ1-5; V: TRBV28; length: 15; size: few; DNA: TGTGCCAGCACCACGCCAGGGGGTGGGAATCAGCCCCAGCATTTT; CDR3: CASTTPGGGNQPQHF
D: TRBD1; J: TRBJ1-2; V: TRBV20-1; length: 13; size: -; DNA: TGCAGTGCTAGAGAGGGACAGCAGTATGGCTACACCTTC; CDR3: CSAREGQQYGYTF
D: TRBD2; J: TRBJ2-5; V: TRBV28; length: 16; size: -; DNA: TGTGCCAGCAGTTTAGGAAGCGGGAGGGAATGGGAGACCCAGTACTTC; CDR3: CASSLGSGREWETQYF
D: -; J: TRBJ2-1; V: TRBV29-1; length: 14; size: many; DNA: TGCAGCGTTAAACTAGGGATGGGCTACAATGAGCAGTTCTTC; CDR3: CSVKLGMGYNEQFF
D: -; J: TRBJ1-2; V: TRBV12-3/TRBV12-4; length: 15; size: many; DNA: TGTGCCAGCAGTTCCCGGGATCCTTTTAACTATGGCTACACCTTC; CDR3: CASSSRDPFNYGYTF
D: TRBD2; J: TRBJ2-7; V: TRBV28; length: 15; size: few; DNA: TGTGCCAGCTGGGAGGGTGGGGACGGTTTTTACGAGCAGTACTTC; CDR3: CASWEGGDGFYEQYF